The 30 T cell receptor beta chains below come from one sample, sequenced in a study of blood T cell repertoires in COVID-19. The table came from immunoSEQ multiplex PCR; TCRdb's copy has only in-frame clones and leaves some out. The table shows 85,000 to 110,000 clones, with around 90% occurring only once. Sequencing used peripheral blood. The receptors were sampled from a woman older than 75 in a cohort sampled during active COVID-19.

The rearrangement uses TRBV24-1 and TRBJ1-6; the match to TRBD1 covers 10 bases. V lost 8 bases and J lost 5; bases outside the gene matches: 2. Germline V gene lookup returns CDR1 KGHDR and CDR2 SFDVKD. CDR3 length: 14 residues. The CDR3 region is CATKGTGDNSPLHF. DNA for the CDR3: TGTGCCACCAAGGGGACAGGGGATAATTCACCCCTCCACTTT.

This clone was seen once. This chain joins TRBV6-5 and TRBJ1-3; TRBD1 agrees at 9 bases. Germline lookup yields CDR1 MNHEY and CDR2 SVGAGI. CDR3 length equals 15 residues. With 8 bases clipped from V and 2 bases from J, the junction kept 7 bases outside the gene matches. CDR3 nucleotide sequence: TGTGCCAGCCTTAAAACAGGGGGCCCTGGAAACACCATATATTTT. It encodes CASLKTGGPGNTIYF.

The rearrangement uses TRBV5-8 and TRBJ1-1, with TRBD1 matching over 7 bases. The germline V gene encodes CDR1 SGHTS and CDR2 YDEGEE. Trimming cost V 3 bases and J 0 bases; bases outside gene matches: 5. CDR3 length equals 15 residues. CDR3 coding DNA: TGTGCCAGCAGCTATGAAGGGGGCATGAACACTGAAGCTTTCTTT. Encoded protein: CASSYEGGMNTEAFF.

The rearrangement links TRBV18 to TRBJ1-2, with TRBD1 as a possible D gene (6 bases). This CDR3 is built from 14 residues. The V and J ends lost 2 bases and 6 bases respectively, with 13 bases between them. Germline loops: CDR1 KGHSH, CDR2 LQKENI. CDR3 in amino acids: CASSPLGAPDGYTF. As DNA, the CDR3 is TGTGCCAGCTCACCATTGGGGGCCCCGGATGGCTACACCTTC.

This clone was observed a single time. As DNA, the CDR3 is TGTGCCAGTAGCCTTAGCGGGGGCCTCTCCTACGAGCAGTACTTC. This sequence encodes CASSLSGGLSYEQYF. V is TRBV19 and J is TRBJ2-7; 9 nucleotides align to TRBD2. Germline V CDR1 and CDR2: LNHDA, SQIVND (reference sequence). The CDR3 totals 15 residues. V lost 6 bases and J lost 0; bases outside the gene matches: 6.

The chain is built from TRBV4-1 and TRBJ2-7; possible D gene TRBD2, 5 bases. The CDR3 consists of 16 residues. The V end was cut by 4 bases, the J end by 3 bases, with 19 bases between. Germline V lookup: CDR1 MGHRA, CDR2 YSYEKL. The CDR3 DNA reads TGCGCCAGCAGCCGAAGCCAACTAGTTGGTATCTACGAGCAGTACTTC. It translates to CASSRSQLVGIYEQYF.

The V and J genes are TRBV30 and TRBJ1-3, with 7 bases identical to TRBD1. Per germline, CDR1 GTSNPN and CDR2 SVGIG (reference sequence). The CDR3 is 15 amino acids. The ends lost 3 bases at V and 3 bases at J; junction bases unmatched: 8. The CDR3 spells CAWRTGSGGGNTIYF. Written as DNA, the CDR3 is TGTGCCTGGAGGACAGGGTCAGGGGGTGGAAACACCATATATTTT.

V is TRBV9 and J is TRBJ2-7, with a weak D call TRBD1 (6 bases). The CDR3 spans 13 residues. Germline CDR1 SGDLS, CDR2 YYNGEE. The germline V and J ends were trimmed by 3 bases and 7 bases, with 14 bases remaining between them. CDR3 region: CASSAGHLMEQYF. The CDR3 nucleotides are TGTGCCAGCAGCGCGGGACACCTAATGGAGCAGTACTTC.

As regards this clone: Mismatch with germline at one junction end may stem from a read error. The CDR3 bases are TGCGCCAGCGGCTTGGGCGTCTTTGCGGGAGATAGGAAGACCCAGTACTTC. Protein product: CASGLGVFAGDRKTQYF. The rearrangement uses TRBV5-1 and TRBJ2-5; 7 bases are a match to TRBD2. Germline values: CDR1 SGHRS, CDR2 YFSETQ. There are 17 residues in the CDR3.

The rearrangement joins TRBV5-1 to TRBJ2-2; 8 bases line up with TRBD2. Germline CDR1 and CDR2: SGHRS and YFSETQ. With V trimmed by 4 bases and J by 0 bases, 8 bases remained unmatched. The CDR3 has 17 residues. The CDR3: CASSRTSGSANTGELFF. CDR3 in DNA: TGCGCCAGCAGCCGCACTAGCGGAAGCGCGAACACCGGGGAGCTGTTTTTT.

The chain recombines TRBV18 with TRBJ2-1; 7 bases map to TRBD2. The CDR3 length is 15 residues. V lost 3 bases to trimming and J lost 2 bases; unmatched junction nucleotides: 4. Germline lookup yields CDR1 KGHSH and CDR2 LQKENI. This chain's CDR3 is CASSPNGGTYNEQFF. Written as DNA, the CDR3 is TGTGCCAGCTCACCCAACGGGGGGACCTACAATGAGCAGTTCTTC.

The V gene is TRBV15, the J gene TRBJ2-7, with D possibly being TRBD2 (6 bases). V was pared by 0 bases and J by 6 bases, with 18 bases between. The CDR3 loop spans 16 amino acids. Germline loops: CDR1 LNHNV, CDR2 YYDKDF (reference sequence). The CDR3 loop is CATSRDPGSSSREQYF. The DNA of the CDR3 is TGTGCCACCAGCAGAGACCCCGGGAGCTCATCCCGCGAGCAGTACTTC.

V gene TRBV28 combines with J gene TRBJ2-3; TRBD2 matches 11 bases. Germline V gene lookup returns CDR1 MDHEN and CDR2 SYDVKM. The CDR3 runs to 15 residues. The junction had 4 bases not matched to a gene; V was cut back by 5 bases and J by 3 bases. This CDR3 reads CASSRLAGITDTQYF. For the CDR3, the DNA is TGTGCCAGCAGTCGACTAGCGGGAATAACAGATACGCAGTATTTT.

The chain employs TRBV5-1 and TRBJ2-2; 7 bases line up with TRBD2. Per the germline V gene, CDR1 is SGHRS and CDR2 is YFSETQ. The CDR3 has 16 amino acids. V was pared by 0 bases and J by 4 bases, with 6 bases of the junction left unmatched. This chain's CDR3 is CASSLVAGDLTGELFF. The CDR3 DNA follows: TGCGCCAGCAGCTTGGTTGCGGGGGATCTCACCGGGGAGCTGTTTTTT.

The V gene is TRBV5-1, the J gene TRBJ1-2; 10 bases agree with TRBD1. The CDR3 length is 17 residues. The germline V gene encodes CDR1 SGHRS and CDR2 YFSETQ. The V segment lost 4 bases and the J segment 0 bases; nucleotides outside the gene matches: 9. DNA of the CDR3: TGCGCCAGCAGCCCCCTTAGCGGGACAGGGGCTAACTATGGCTACACCTTC. Translated: CASSPLSGTGANYGYTF. The full variable domain, its missing parts supplied by reference TRBV5-1 and TRBJ1-2, is KAGVTQTPRYLIKTRGQQVTLSCSPISGHRSVSWYQQTPGQGLQFLFEYFSETQRNKGNFPGRFSGRQFSNSRSEMNVSTLELGDSALYLCASSPLSGTGANYGYTFGSGTRLTVV.

This clone was seen just once. This chain uses TRBV7-3 with TRBJ2-2; TRBD1 matches at 9 bases. Germline V CDR1 and CDR2: SGHTA, FQGTGA. The CDR3 loop spans 16 amino acids. The V segment lost 2 bases and the J segment 5 bases; nucleotides outside the gene matches: 6. The CDR3 is CASSLAGTGSTGELFF. The DNA for the CDR3 is TGTGCCAGCAGCTTAGCCGGGACAGGGAGTACCGGGGAGCTGTTTTTT.

This clone was detected once. J is TRBJ1-5 and V is TRBV18; the match to TRBD1 covers 10 bases. After removal of 3 bases from V and 0 bases from J, the junction contained 2 bases not matched to a gene. The CDR3 is 16 amino acids. Germline values: CDR1 KGHSH, CDR2 LQKENI. The CDR3 DNA reads TGTGCCAGCTCACCCGGGACAGGGGTTAGCAATCAGCCCCAGCATTTT. Translated: CASSPGTGVSNQPQHF. Using reference TRBV18 and TRBJ1-5 for the parts outside the CDR3, the full variable domain is NAGVMQNPRHLVRRRGQEARLRCSPMKGHSHVYWYRQLPEEGLKFMVYLQKENIIDESGMPKERFSAEFPKEGPSILRIQQVVRGDSAAYFCASSPGTGVSNQPQHFGDGTRLSIL.

The V and J genes are TRBV7-2 and TRBJ2-7; 9 bases are shared with TRBD1. The germline V gene has CDR1 SGHTA and CDR2 FQGNSA. V was clipped by 3 bases and J by 6 bases; unmatched bases: 6. CDR3 length: 14 residues. This CDR3 is CASSFAGTGREQYF. CDR3 in DNA: TGTGCCAGCAGCTTCGCCGGGACAGGGCGCGAGCAGTACTTC.

This clone was counted once. The J gene is TRBJ1-5, the V gene TRBV5-6; the D gene is possibly TRBD1 (5 bases). Germline-derived CDR1 and CDR2 are SGHDT and YYEEEE. Trimming removed 4 bases at V and 4 bases at J, with 15 bases between. The CDR3 consists of 15 residues. The CDR3 here is CASSRGNPGNQPQHF. Here the CDR3 DNA reads TGTGCCAGCAGCCGGGGGAATCCGGGAAATCAGCCCCAGCATTTT.

This chain joins TRBV3-1 (or the pseudogene TRBV3-2) and TRBJ1-1; 12 bases match TRBD1. Trimming at V came to 4 bases and at J to 2 bases, leaving 2 bases not matched to a gene. This CDR3 comprises 15 residues. Germline CDR1 LGHDT, CDR2 YNNKEL (reference sequence). The CDR3 coding sequence is TGTGCCAGCAGCCGGGGACAGGGGGCTAACACTGAAGCTTTCTTT. Its translation: CASSRGQGANTEAFF.

The chain couples TRBV21-1 to TRBJ1-1. TRBV21-1 is assigned pseudogene status. CDR3 length: 17 residues. The CDR3 is CASSKPFGEKPNTEAFF. The CDR3 coding sequence is TGTGCCAGCAGCAAACCCTTTGGGGAGAAACCAAACACTGAAGCTTTCTTT.

The genes are TRBV6-6 and TRBJ2-1; 9 nucleotides agree with TRBD2. The germline V gene has CDR1 MNHNY and CDR2 SVGAGI (reference sequence). The CDR3 is 14 amino acids. J gave up 4 bases and V 7 bases, and 5 bases lay outside the gene matches. The CDR3 region has the DNA TGTGCCAGCATTTTCACTAGCGGGTACAATGAGCAGTTCTTC. Its protein is CASIFTSGYNEQFF.

The chain carries TRBV25-1 and TRBJ2-3, with a tentative D call TRBD2 (6 bases). CDR3 size: 15 residues. Germline CDR1 MGHDK, CDR2 SYGVNS. Trimming cost V 6 bases and J 2 bases, with 15 bases left between them. The CDR3 DNA follows: TGTGCCAGCAGCGAGGGAGGCCTTTACACAGATACGCAGTATTTT. Translation gives CASSEGGLYTDTQYF.

The chain carries TRBV3-1 (or the pseudogene TRBV3-2) and TRBJ2-3; 7 bases fit TRBD2. Germline loops: CDR1 LGHDT, CDR2 YNNKEL (reference sequence). V gave up 1 base and J gave up 0 bases; unmatched junction bases: 1. CDR3 length equals 15 residues. CDR3 nucleotide sequence: TGTGCCAGCAGCCAAGTTAGCGGGAGCACAGATACGCAGTATTTT. Translating gives CASSQVSGSTDTQYF.

The J gene is TRBJ2-5, the V gene TRBV11-2; TRBD2 is a possible D gene (6 bases). V was cut by 5 bases and J by 7 bases, with 14 bases left in between. The CDR3 runs to 13 residues. Per the germline V gene, CDR1 is SGHAT and CDR2 is FQNNGV. The CDR3 here is CASSPPGVGTQYF. CDR3 nucleotides: TGTGCCAGCAGCCCTCCGGGGGTGGGGACCCAGTACTTC.

V is TRBV5-6 and J is TRBJ2-2, with a possible D match to TRBD1 (6 bases). V was clipped by 1 base and J by 1 base, with 8 bases between them. The CDR3 runs to 15 residues. Germline V lookup: CDR1 SGHDT, CDR2 YYEEEE. The CDR3 nucleotides read TGTGCCAGCAGCTTGAGGACAGTGAACACCGGGGAGCTGTTTTTT. Its protein product is CASSLRTVNTGELFF.

The chain links TRBV19 to TRBJ2-7; 10 bases fit TRBD1. Looked up from germline, CDR1 is LNHDA and CDR2 is SQIVND (reference sequence). Trimming cost V 7 bases and J 3 bases; bases outside gene matches: 18. CDR3 length: 18 amino acids. DNA for the CDR3: TGTGCCAGTACTCCCAGCGCGGGACAGGGGTTTGTATTCTACGAGCAGTACTTC. Amino acids: CASTPSAGQGFVFYEQYF.

This chain links TRBV3-1 (or the pseudogene TRBV3-2) with TRBJ2-5; TRBD1 aligns across 9 bases. The V gene end was trimmed by 4 bases and the J gene end by 2 bases; junction bases not matched to a gene: 8. The CDR3 consists of 16 residues. The germline gives CDR1 LGHDT, CDR2 YNNKEL (reference sequence). The CDR3 region is CASSPGTGLRQETQYF. The DNA for the CDR3 is TGTGCCAGCAGCCCAGGGACAGGGCTTAGACAAGAGACCCAGTACTTC.

The CDR3 coding sequence is TGTGCCAGCAGTCCCCCCGGGGGGCGATTTAACTATGGCTACACCTTC. This codes for CASSPPGGRFNYGYTF. This chain connects TRBV28 to TRBJ1-2, with D tentatively TRBD1 (6 bases). V was clipped by 5 bases and J by 1 base, with 17 bases between them. Looked up from germline, CDR1 is MDHEN and CDR2 is SYDVKM. The CDR3 length is 16 residues.

This clone turned up a few times. The chain couples TRBV7-9 to TRBJ2-3, with TRBD2 identical over 7 bases. Germline V lookup: CDR1 SEHNR, CDR2 FQNEAQ (reference sequence). The CDR3 extends over 13 amino acids. The trim removed 7 bases at V and 3 bases at J, leaving 4 bases unmatched. The CDR3 sequence is CASNFGGTDTQYF. For the CDR3, the DNA is TGTGCCAGCAATTTCGGGGGGACAGATACGCAGTATTTT.